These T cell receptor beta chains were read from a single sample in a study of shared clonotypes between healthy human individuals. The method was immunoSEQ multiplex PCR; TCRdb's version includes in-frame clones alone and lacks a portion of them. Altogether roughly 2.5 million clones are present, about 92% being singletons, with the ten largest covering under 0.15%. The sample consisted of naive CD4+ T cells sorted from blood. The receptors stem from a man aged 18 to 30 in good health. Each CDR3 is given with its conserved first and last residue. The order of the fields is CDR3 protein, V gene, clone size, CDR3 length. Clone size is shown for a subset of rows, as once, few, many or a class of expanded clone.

cdr3_aa: CASSQERGSNQPQHF
v_call: TRBV4-2
clone_size: NA
cdr3_length: 15

cdr3_aa: CASSQDGTYNEQFF
v_call: TRBV4-3
clone_size: NA
cdr3_length: 14

cdr3_aa: CASSLFQGSGNTIYF
v_call: TRBV4-3
clone_size: NA
cdr3_length: 15

cdr3_aa: CASSRDGNQPQHF
v_call: TRBV19
clone_size: NA
cdr3_length: 13

cdr3_aa: CASSLRSNEKLFF
v_call: TRBV7-2
clone_size: NA
cdr3_length: 13

cdr3_aa: CAISESMASYEQYF
v_call: TRBV10-3
clone_size: once
cdr3_length: 14

cdr3_aa: CAWSVGVSLATNEKLFF
v_call: TRBV30
clone_size: few
cdr3_length: 17

cdr3_aa: CASSSYQGGPSTDTQYF
v_call: TRBV5-1
clone_size: NA
cdr3_length: 17

cdr3_aa: CASSPPGGYNEQFF
v_call: TRBV18
clone_size: NA
cdr3_length: 14

cdr3_aa: CASSRTGVLQGAFF
v_call: TRBV6-5
clone_size: few
cdr3_length: 14

cdr3_aa: CSVEDGALEQFF
v_call: TRBV29-1
clone_size: NA
cdr3_length: 12

cdr3_aa: CAIKGEAIDEQFF
v_call: TRBV10-3
clone_size: NA
cdr3_length: 13

cdr3_aa: CASSAMGRDTGELFF
v_call: TRBV9
clone_size: NA
cdr3_length: 15

cdr3_aa: CASSLNRASTEAFF
v_call: TRBV7-2
clone_size: NA
cdr3_length: 14

cdr3_aa: CASSLVLWTTDTQYF
v_call: TRBV7-2
clone_size: NA
cdr3_length: 15

cdr3_aa: CASSLGTSGRSDTQYF
v_call: TRBV7-9
clone_size: NA
cdr3_length: 16

cdr3_aa: CASRRAETQYF
v_call: TRBV6-5
clone_size: NA
cdr3_length: 11

cdr3_aa: CASSLAYASEAFF
v_call: TRBV7-2
clone_size: NA
cdr3_length: 13

cdr3_aa: CASSLAPGQINEKLFF
v_call: TRBV7-8
clone_size: once
cdr3_length: 16